This T cell receptor (beta chain) was identified in a study of tumor and adjacent non-tumor tissue in lung cancer. Study conclusions and caveats: In normal lung, the top 100 clones were significantly more dominant than in tumor.

TCRbeta libraries were built with three rounds of nested PCR, modified from ARM-PCR. TCRdb reanalysed the multiplex PCR reads using MiXCR and keeps one entry per CDR3 protein. The repertoire holds over 100,000 distinct CDR3 sequences, with about 64% as singletons. In this sample, this clonotype turned up a few times. Its antigen is still unknown. A much larger clonotype is one base distant, so this may be a read error. Here the CDR3 omits its conserved ending phenylalanine or tryptophan, so a read error is the likely source. The template was RNA from unsorted bulk tissue. This non-tumor lung sample came from over 3 cm beyond the tumor edge. Donors were chemotherapy-naive, newly diagnosed lung cancer surgical patients in China, August–late 2014. The CDR3 consists of 13 residues. V was trimmed by 5 bases and J by 10 bases, leaving 15 bases between them.

This sequence was found in a man in his 60s with non-small cell lung cancer. This sequence joins TRBV12-3 or TRBV12-4 and TRBJ2-1; D is perhaps TRBD2 (6 bases). Specimen: distant non-tumor lung tissue. The CDR3, as DNA: TGTGCCAGCAGTCTCATCCAGCGGGTCGAGCAGTTCTTA. Protein: CASSLIQRVEQFL.